These 27 T cell receptor beta chains originate from one sample sequenced in a study of Ad26.COV2.S vaccination and SARS-CoV-2 variants. Treatment indicated: some 19 received Ad26.COV2.S at low or high dose, single or two shots; 5 received placebo; per-sample allocation not given. The samples date from day 63 after the first vaccine or placebo injection. TCRdb's table, derived via immunoSEQ multiplex PCR, lists solely in-frame clones and lacks some. The repertoire holds roughly 450,000 clones, with 75% to 95% as singletons. Here the sequenced sample was peripheral blood, taken in a trial of Ad26.COV2.S vaccine versus placebo. These receptors all come from a person aged 18 to 59 who received the Ad26.COV2.S COVID-19 vaccine or a placebo.

The chain links TRBV9 to TRBJ2-7; 7 bases line up with TRBD2. This CDR3 contains 15 residues. The J segment lost 2 bases and the V segment lost 0 bases, leaving 5 bases of the junction unmatched. Germline values: CDR1 SGDLS, CDR2 YYNGEE. Written as DNA, the CDR3 is TGTGCCAGCAGCGTAGGCCCTAGCGGACCCTACGAGCAGTACTTC. Amino acids: CASSVGPSGPYEQYF.

The genes are TRBV5-1 and TRBJ1-1; D may be TRBD1 (6 bases). CDR1 is SGHRS and CDR2 is YFSETQ in the germline V gene. The CDR3 length is 17 residues. With 0 bases removed from V and 1 base from J, the gap between germline ends came to 16 bases. CDR3 in DNA: TGCGCCAGCAGCTTGGAGTTTCAGGGGTTCGGGAACACTGAAGCTTTCTTT. This encodes CASSLEFQGFGNTEAFF.

This clone has just a few counts. At one end, the junction sequence differs from germline, possibly due to a read error. V is TRBV20-1 and J is TRBJ2-3; D could derive from TRBD1 or TRBD2 (5 bases each). The CDR3 runs 10 residues. Per the germline V gene, CDR1 is DFQATT and CDR2 is SNEGSKA (reference sequence). The CDR3, as DNA: TGTTCCGGGGCCTTAGATACGCAGTATTTT. This codes for CSGALDTQYF.

The chain combines TRBV30 with TRBJ1-5, with 9 bases identical to TRBD1. The CDR3 has 16 amino acids. Germline loops: CDR1 GTSNPN, CDR2 SVGIG (reference sequence). The J segment lost 1 base and the V segment lost 2 bases, leaving 6 bases of the junction unmatched. The DNA for the CDR3 is TGTGCCTGGAGTATGCCTGGGACAGGGAGCAATCAGCCCCAGCATTTT. Translated, it gives CAWSMPGTGSNQPQHF.

The chain uses TRBV3-1 (or the pseudogene TRBV3-2) and TRBJ2-1; 16 nucleotides line up with TRBD2. Germline lookup yields CDR1 LGHDT and CDR2 YNNKEL (reference sequence). V lost 4 bases, J lost 6 bases, and 15 bases stayed unmatched. CDR3 length equals 20 residues. The chain's CDR3 is CASSPGGLAGGRSSGNEQFF. The DNA for the CDR3 is TGTGCCAGCAGCCCCGGGGGACTAGCGGGAGGGCGGAGTTCGGGCAATGAGCAGTTCTTC.

The chain joins TRBV9 to TRBJ2-2; the match to TRBD2 covers 9 bases. This CDR3 contains 16 residues. The J segment lost 2 bases and the V segment lost 4 bases, leaving 6 bases of the junction unmatched. Per germline, CDR1 SGDLS and CDR2 YYNGEE. The CDR3: CASSPPSGVNTGELFF. Written as DNA, the CDR3 is TGTGCCAGCAGCCCCCCTAGCGGGGTTAACACCGGGGAGCTGTTTTTT.

This rearrangement joins TRBV18 to TRBJ1-2; D ambiguous. There are 12 residues in the CDR3. The V end lost 6 bases, the J end lost 2 bases, and 7 bases lay between the germline ends. The germline CDR1 and CDR2 sequences are KGHSH and LQKENI. The CDR3 DNA reads TGTGCCAGCTCCCAGAGGAACTATGGCTACACCTTC. It encodes CASSQRNYGYTF.

V is TRBV29-1 and J is TRBJ2-7; unclear D gene. V shed 7 bases and J shed 0 bases, with 16 bases lying between them. CDR1 SQVTM and CDR2 ANQGSEA come from the germline V gene. There are 14 residues in the CDR3. CDR3: CSAVDDKGSYEQYF. The CDR3, as DNA: TGCAGCGCTGTCGACGATAAGGGCTCCTACGAGCAGTACTTC.

V and J are TRBV15 and TRBJ1-6, with D maybe TRBD1 (5 bases). CDR1 is LNHNV and CDR2 is YYDKDF in the germline V gene (reference sequence). The CDR3 loop spans 13 amino acids. The V end was cut by 5 bases, the J end by 9 bases, with 11 bases between. The chain's CDR3 is CATSRDGISPLHF. The CDR3 DNA follows: TGTGCCACCAGCCGGGACGGAATTTCACCCCTCCACTTT.

The rearrangement links TRBV27 to TRBJ2-7; D is perhaps TRBD2 (5 bases). Trimming took 5 bases from V and 3 from J, leaving 11 bases between them. Germline-derived CDR1 and CDR2 are MNHEY and SMNVEV (reference sequence). The CDR3 extends over 13 amino acids. The CDR3 sequence is CASSLGVIYEQYF. The CDR3 DNA follows: TGTGCCAGCAGTCTCGGGGTTATCTACGAGCAGTACTTC.

CDR3: CASRKQATNEKLFF. DNA of the CDR3: TGTGCCAGTAGGAAACAAGCAACTAATGAAAAACTGTTTTTT. This chain joins TRBV19 and TRBJ1-4; D is ambiguous. Germline CDR1 reads LNHDA; CDR2 reads SQIVND (reference sequence). CDR3 size: 14 residues. V lost 6 bases and J 0 bases, leaving 8 bases between the germline ends.

The chain uses TRBV28 and TRBJ1-1; D gene unclear. The CDR3 is 14 amino acids. V was trimmed by 6 bases and J by 0 bases, leaving 11 bases between them. From germline, CDR1 is MDHEN and CDR2 SYDVKM. The DNA of the CDR3 is TGTGCCAGCAGCTTACCACAGCTGAACACTGAAGCTTTCTTT. It specifies CASSLPQLNTEAFF.

The chain recombines TRBV4-3 with TRBJ2-2, with TRBD2 as a possible D gene (6 bases). There are 17 residues in the CDR3. CDR1 and CDR2 from the germline V gene are LGHNA and YSLEER. The germline V and J ends were trimmed by 6 bases and 1 base, with 18 bases remaining between them. Written as DNA, the CDR3 is TGCGCCAGCAGGCCGGGACTCCTGAGGGAGAACACCGGGGAGCTGTTTTTT. Its protein product is CASRPGLLRENTGELFF.

This rearrangement joins TRBV29-1 to TRBJ2-7, with 12 nucleotides matching TRBD2. With V trimmed by 4 bases and J by 0 bases, 4 bases remained unmatched. In germline, CDR1 is SQVTM, CDR2 ANQGSEA. This CDR3 is built from 15 residues. In DNA form, the CDR3 reads TGCAGCGTTGTTCCGACTAGCGGGAGCTCCTACGAGCAGTACTTC. Amino acid sequence: CSVVPTSGSSYEQYF.

The chain joins TRBV7-9 to TRBJ2-7; perhaps D is TRBD1 or TRBD2 (5 bases each). The CDR3 consists of 15 residues. The germline V gene encodes CDR1 SEHNR and CDR2 FQNEAQ (reference sequence). V shed 6 bases and J shed 3 bases, with 18 bases lying between them. CDR3 DNA: TGTGCCAGCAGTTGGGAAAGGGACGGATACTACGAGCAGTACTTC. This codes for CASSWERDGYYEQYF.

The chain employs TRBV30 and TRBJ2-2; D not resolved. Germline CDR1 and CDR2: GTSNPN and SVGIG (reference sequence). CDR3 length: 14 amino acids. Trimming removed 0 bases at V and 2 bases at J, with 7 bases between. The CDR3 loop is CAWSVVHNTGELFF. DNA of the CDR3: TGTGCCTGGAGTGTTGTACACAACACCGGGGAGCTGTTTTTT. Based on the CDR3 plus reference TRBV30 and TRBJ2-2, the full variable domain is SQTIHQWPATLVQPVGSPLSLECTVEGTSNPNLYWYRQAAGRGLQLLFYSVGIGQISSEVPQNLSASRPQDRQFILSSKKLLLSDSGFYLCAWSVVHNTGELFFGEGSRLTVL.

This rearrangement joins TRBV30 to TRBJ1-1; maybe TRBD1 (5 bases). The germline V and J ends were trimmed by 4 bases and 3 bases, with 18 bases remaining between them. There are 15 residues in the CDR3. CDR1 GTSNPN and CDR2 SVGIG come from the germline V gene (reference sequence). The CDR3 sequence is CAWKWGHLRDTEAFF. CDR3 coding DNA: TGTGCCTGGAAATGGGGCCACCTGAGGGACACTGAAGCTTTCTTT.

The chain combines TRBV4-1 with TRBJ1-1; D is perhaps TRBD1 (6 bases). V lost 4 bases to trimming and J lost 1 base, with 10 bases between them. This CDR3 region has 14 residues. Germline assignment: CDR1 MGHRA and CDR2 YSYEKL. The CDR3 region has the DNA TGCGCCAGCAGCCCCAGGGGAGAGAACACTGAAGCTTTCTTT. Its protein is CASSPRGENTEAFF.

This clone has more than one count but fewer than ten. This rearrangement joins TRBV5-1 to TRBJ2-2, with 10 positions matching TRBD2. Germline loops: CDR1 SGHRS, CDR2 YFSETQ. This CDR3 comprises 16 residues. J was trimmed by 5 bases and V by 5 bases; bases with no gene match: 9. The CDR3 spells CASSSSSGRLTGELFF. The DNA for the CDR3 is TGCGCCAGCAGTTCCTCTAGCGGGAGATTAACCGGGGAGCTGTTTTTT.

V usage is TRBV27 and J usage is TRBJ2-7; 8 bases agree with TRBD1. Germline values: CDR1 MNHEY, CDR2 SMNVEV (reference sequence). With V trimmed by 3 bases and J by 4 bases, 8 bases remained unmatched. The CDR3 is 15 amino acids. The CDR3 sequence is CASSLRTGGLYEQYF. CDR3 nucleotides: TGTGCCAGCAGTTTGCGTACAGGGGGTTTATACGAGCAGTACTTC.

On this clone: The same CDR3 can be traced to other DNA sequences in this sample. The chain recombines TRBV5-1 with TRBJ1-2; 8 nucleotides line up with TRBD1. The CDR3 is 14 amino acids. CDR1 and CDR2 from the germline V gene are SGHRS and YFSETQ. Germline trimming cut 0 bases from V and 2 bases from J; bases unmatched to any gene: 0. The CDR3 protein is CASSLGQGNYGYTF. CDR3 DNA: TGCGCCAGCAGCTTGGGACAGGGGAACTATGGCTACACCTTC. The complete variable domain, with remaining parts taken from reference TRBV5-1 and TRBJ1-2, reads KAGVTQTPRYLIKTRGQQVTLSCSPISGHRSVSWYQQTPGQGLQFLFEYFSETQRNKGNFPGRFSGRQFSNSRSEMNVSTLELGDSALYLCASSLGQGNYGYTFGSGTRLTVV.

The chain employs TRBV6-5 and TRBJ2-6; no firm D call. Germline values: CDR1 MNHEY, CDR2 SVGAGI. The CDR3 covers 15 residues. Trimming removed 2 bases at V and 0 bases at J, with 5 bases between. The CDR3 reads CASSYQRSGANVLTF. CDR3 sequence (DNA): TGTGCCAGCAGTTACCAGCGCTCTGGGGCCAACGTCCTGACTTTC.

The chain joins TRBV24-1 to TRBJ2-3, with D hard to call. CDR3 length: 15 amino acids. Germline V gene lookup returns CDR1 KGHDR and CDR2 SFDVKD. V lost 4 bases and J 1 base, leaving 11 bases between the germline ends. In DNA form, the CDR3 reads TGTGCCACCAGTGACTGGCCATGGGGCACAGATACGCAGTATTTT. Translation gives CATSDWPWGTDTQYF.

The CDR3 nucleotides read TGTGCCAGCAGCGTAAGAGGGACTAGCTACGAGCAGTACTTC. Translated, it gives CASSVRGTSYEQYF. This chain connects TRBV2 to TRBJ2-7, with 8 bases lining up with TRBD2. Germline CDR1 SNHLY, CDR2 FYNNEI. The CDR3 has 14 residues. With 6 bases clipped from V and 3 bases from J, the junction kept 7 bases outside the gene matches.

The chain has TRBV19 and TRBJ1-6, with no clear D. The CDR3 runs 16 residues. With 1 base removed from V and 5 bases from J, the gap between germline ends came to 12 bases. Germline-derived CDR1 and CDR2 are LNHDA and SQIVND (reference sequence). The CDR3: CASSIALGTNNSPLHF. In DNA, the CDR3 is TGTGCCAGTAGTATAGCCCTCGGCACGAATAATTCACCCCTCCACTTT.

This rearrangement joins TRBV9 to TRBJ2-5, with a possible D match to TRBD2 (5 bases). CDR3 size: 14 residues. Germline V gene data show CDR1 as SGDLS and CDR2 as YYNGEE. V gave up 7 bases and J gave up 1 base, with 14 bases separating them. The CDR3 here is CASGGSGIQETQYF. DNA of the CDR3: TGTGCCAGCGGCGGCTCGGGAATCCAAGAGACCCAGTACTTC.

This clone was seen only once. The chain has TRBV4-2 and TRBJ2-3; TRBD2 aligns across 12 bases. The ends lost 0 bases at V and 3 bases at J; junction bases unmatched: 1. Germline V lookup: CDR1 LGHNA, CDR2 YNFKEQ. The CDR3 covers 16 residues. The DNA of the CDR3 is TGTGCCAGCAGCCAAGATCTAGCGGGAGGGACAGATACGCAGTATTTT. This sequence encodes CASSQDLAGGTDTQYF.